The TCR beta chain under discussion was sequenced for a study of blood T cell repertoires in COVID-19. Whole-study context: The samples span acute and convalescent COVID-19 from the United States, Italy and Spain. The cDNA or gDNA used as material had been derived from T cells, B-cell-depleted T cells, or PBMCs.

Followed over time, Seattle patients had been enrolled while infection was active. As processed by the authors: How many nucleated cells were present was estimated from reference gene primer amplification. TCRdb's table, derived via immunoSEQ multiplex PCR, lists solely in-frame clones and lacks some. The DNA gave D and trimming, while V, J and clone size come from that table. This sample has about 220,000 clones; more than 75% occur once, and the top ten carry 5.2%. The V end lost 5 bases, the J end lost 8 bases, and 21 bases lay between the germline ends. Looked up from germline, CDR1 is SNHLY and CDR2 is FYNNEI. This CDR3 contains 15 residues.

The sequenced material came from peripheral blood. The rearrangement joins TRBV2 to TRBJ1-1, with D uncertain. The TCR comes from a woman between 65 and 79 years old with COVID-19, enrolled during active disease. The CDR3 DNA reads TGTGCCAGCAGTCTTGACGTGGTGGGCCGATCCGAAGCTTTCTTT. Amino acid sequence: CASSLDVVGRSEAFF.